This TCR beta chain was captured in a study of CD8 T cell repertoires and HIV-1 epitope variants. Overall study context: Tested: three Gag epitope families, Nef HW9 and YT9.

Comments on this clone: Its matching antigen is unknown.

Study-wide findings and caveats: Beta chains alone show antigen proliferation, not cytokine profile or function. Fewer than ten TCR beta clonotypes were antigen-specific, 5 to 7 apparently recognizing autologous or escape variants.

Here immunoSEQ multiplex PCR was the method, and the copy in TCRdb shows in-frame clones only, minus some. Of about 5,300 clones in the sample, around three fifths were seen once. Germline V CDR1 and CDR2: SGHAT, FQNNGV. This CDR3 comprises 16 residues. Trimming removed 5 bases from V and 3 bases from J, with 19 bases in between. The receptor comes from a male donor with HIV. Sample: cultured CD8+ T cells derived from PBMCs. The chain links TRBV11-2 to TRBJ1-2; D not certain. Here the CDR3 reads CASSPWPVELDYGYTF. In DNA, the CDR3 is TGTGCCAGCAGCCCTTGGCCGGTAGAATTGGACTATGGCTACACCTTC.